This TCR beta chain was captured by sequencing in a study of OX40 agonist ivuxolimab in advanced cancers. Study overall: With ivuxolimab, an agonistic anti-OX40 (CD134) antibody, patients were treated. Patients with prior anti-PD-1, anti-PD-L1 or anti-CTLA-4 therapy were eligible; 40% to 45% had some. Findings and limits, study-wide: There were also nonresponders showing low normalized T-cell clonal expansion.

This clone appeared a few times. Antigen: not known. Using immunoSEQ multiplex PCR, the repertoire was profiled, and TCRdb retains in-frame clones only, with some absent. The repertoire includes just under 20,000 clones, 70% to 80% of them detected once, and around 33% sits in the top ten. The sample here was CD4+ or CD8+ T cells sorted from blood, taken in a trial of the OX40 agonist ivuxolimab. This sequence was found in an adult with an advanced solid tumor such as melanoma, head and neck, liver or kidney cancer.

The CDR3 is CASRENSLANEKLFF. CDR3 bases: TGTGCCAGCAGGGAGAACTCGTTGGCTAATGAAAAACTGTTTTTT. The rearrangement links TRBV2 to TRBJ1-4, with D unresolved. CDR1 is SNHLY, CDR2 FYNNEI, per germline. This CDR3 comprises 15 residues. Trimming left V 6 bases short and J 3 bases short, with 14 bases between.